The 16 T cell receptor beta chains below were found in one sample sequenced in a study of cytomegalovirus exposure and HLA in healthy donors. The PCR ran on 60 Vbeta and 13 Jbeta primers. Measured with immunoSEQ multiplex PCR; TCRdb has only the in-frame clones, and not every one. The sample has about 94,000 clones, roughly 80% seen once. The sequencing sample was made of PBMCs. Every receptor here comes from a woman in her sixties in good health and CMV-seronegative.

This clone was seen just once. The chain combines TRBV7-2 with TRBJ1-5; weak D call: TRBD1 (5 bases). The V gene lost 5 bases and the J gene lost 0 bases, with 14 bases spanning the gap. The CDR3 has 16 amino acids. Germline V gene lookup returns CDR1 SGHTA and CDR2 FQGNSA. The CDR3 DNA reads as TGTGCCAGCAGCCCCCAGGGCAGCAATAGCAATCAGCCCCAGCATTTT. Amino acids: CASSPQGSNSNQPQHF.

The genes are TRBV6-5 and TRBJ2-1, with 8 bases aligning to TRBD1. CDR3 size: 14 residues. The V gene end was trimmed by 7 bases and the J gene end by 2 bases; junction bases not matched to a gene: 4. From germline, CDR1 is MNHEY and CDR2 SVGAGI. The CDR3 bases are TGTGCCAGCACCCGACAGGGGCCCTACAATGAGCAGTTCTTC. The encoded protein is CASTRQGPYNEQFF.

This chain joins TRBV28 and TRBJ2-3, with D perhaps matching TRBD1 (6 bases). This CDR3 region has 15 residues. The ends were cut back, 5 bases at V and 7 bases at J, with 19 bases in the middle. From germline, CDR1 is MDHEN and CDR2 SYDVKM. As DNA, the CDR3 is TGTGCCAGCAGTGCTCGGGCAGGGGTTGGAAATACGCAGTATTTT. Encoded protein: CASSARAGVGNTQYF.

This clone was found once. The V gene is TRBV5-6, the J gene TRBJ2-2, with D uncertain. V was trimmed by 4 bases and J by 9 bases, leaving 10 bases between them. Germline CDR1 reads SGHDT; CDR2 reads YYEEEE. The CDR3 is 12 residues long. The CDR3, as DNA: TGTGCCAGCAGCGAGGTTAGGCGGGAGCTGTTTTTT. Translating it yields CASSEVRRELFF.

The chain employs TRBV27 and TRBJ2-7; TRBD1 might be the D (6 bases). V lost 5 bases, J lost 5 bases, and 19 bases lay in between. Germline assignment: CDR1 MNHEY and CDR2 SMNVEV (reference sequence). The CDR3 covers 15 residues. The CDR3 loop is CASSHLTGRRDEQYF. CDR3 coding DNA: TGTGCCAGCAGTCACCTGACAGGCAGGAGAGACGAGCAGTACTTC.

This clone showed up just a few times. The rearrangement joins TRBV4-3 to TRBJ2-5; 10 bases line up with TRBD2. Germline V lookup: CDR1 LGHNA, CDR2 YSLEER. The CDR3 has 21 amino acids. The ends lost 4 bases at V and 2 bases at J; junction bases unmatched: 22. CDR3 in amino acids: CASSPSVVPGLADKPQETQYF. For the CDR3, the DNA is TGCGCCAGCAGCCCCTCTGTCGTGCCCGGACTAGCGGATAAACCGCAAGAGACCCAGTACTTC.

This clone was found once. This chain joins TRBV6-1 and TRBJ2-7; TRBD2 is a possible D gene (6 bases). This CDR3 is 13 amino acids long. Germline lookup yields CDR1 MNHNS and CDR2 SASEGT. Trimming cost V 3 bases and J 5 bases, with 11 bases left between them. CDR3 amino acids: CASSDLGRHEQYF. In nucleotides, the CDR3 is TGTGCCAGCAGTGATTTGGGGAGGCACGAGCAGTACTTC.

V usage is TRBV5-1 and J usage is TRBJ1-5, with D perhaps matching TRBD1 (6 bases). Per the germline V gene, CDR1 is SGHRS and CDR2 is YFSETQ. CDR3 length: 14 residues. V lost 1 base to trimming and J lost 1 base, with 6 bases between them. CDR3 sequence: CASSLTGSNQPQHF. DNA of the CDR3: TGCGCCAGCAGCTTGACAGGGAGCAATCAGCCCCAGCATTTT.

This rearrangement joins TRBV7-6 to TRBJ2-7; tentatively, D is TRBD1 (5 bases). The germline V gene encodes CDR1 SGHVS and CDR2 FNYEAQ. The CDR3 spans 15 residues. V was cut by 0 bases and J by 5 bases, with 14 bases left in between. CDR3 sequence (DNA): TGTGCCAGCAGCTTAGCTCTGGGGCGTAGTGACGAGCAGTACTTC. This encodes CASSLALGRSDEQYF.

The chain employs TRBV15 and TRBJ1-5; TRBD1 is a possible D gene (6 bases). CDR3 length equals 16 residues. Trimming pared 0 bases from V and 0 bases from J, leaving 9 bases between. CDR1 and CDR2 from the germline V gene are LNHNV and YYDKDF (reference sequence). CDR3 region: CATSRDGGNSNQPQHF. CDR3 bases: TGTGCCACCAGCAGAGATGGGGGCAATAGCAATCAGCCCCAGCATTTT.

This chain links TRBV28 with TRBJ1-3, with D possibly matching TRBD1 (6 bases). This CDR3 has 16 residues. Trimming took off 5 bases at V and 4 bases at J, with 18 bases between the two ends. CDR1 MDHEN and CDR2 SYDVKM come from the germline V gene. CDR3 loop: CASSPFAGTSGNTIYF. In nucleotides, the CDR3 is TGTGCCAGCAGTCCTTTTGCCGGGACATCCGGAAACACCATATATTTT.

J is TRBJ2-3 and V is TRBV7-5; TRBD1 is taken as the D call from the table, unchecked against the DNA. TRBV7-5 is deemed a pseudogene. This CDR3 has 14 amino acids. CDR3 protein: CARGRTGAADTQYF. In DNA, the CDR3 is TGTGCCAGAGGACGGACAGGGGCGGCAGATACGCAGTATTTT.

The V and J genes are TRBV18 and TRBJ1-6; TRBD1 might be the D (6 bases). CDR1 and CDR2 from the germline V gene are KGHSH and LQKENI. The CDR3 covers 16 residues. V was clipped by 3 bases and J by 8 bases, with 17 bases between them. Here the CDR3 reads CASSPRPQGLDSPLHF. The DNA of the CDR3 is TGTGCCAGCTCACCCCGCCCGCAGGGGCTTGATTCACCCCTCCACTTT.

This clone was counted only a few times. The chain joins TRBV2 to TRBJ2-1; 7 bases fit TRBD1. Germline V gives CDR1 SNHLY, CDR2 FYNNEI. V trimming: 5 bases; J trimming: 2 bases; junction bases outside the gene matches: 6. The CDR3 contains 15 residues. CDR3 in amino acids: CASSFATGPYNEQFF. The DNA of the CDR3 is TGTGCCAGCAGTTTCGCGACAGGGCCCTACAATGAGCAGTTCTTC.

The chain employs TRBV19 and TRBJ1-2; TRBD1 agrees at 12 bases. V was pared by 4 bases and J by 5 bases, with 5 bases of the junction left unmatched. The germline gives CDR1 LNHDA, CDR2 SQIVND (reference sequence). This CDR3 has 15 amino acids. This CDR3 is CASSTPGQGAYGYTF. CDR3 sequence (DNA): TGTGCCAGTAGTACCCCGGGACAGGGGGCTTATGGCTACACCTTC.

This clone was found a few times. The V and J genes are TRBV9 and TRBJ1-1; maybe TRBD1 (5 bases). V was pared by 3 bases and J by 0 bases, with 9 bases between. CDR1 and CDR2 (germline): SGDLS, YYNGEE. CDR3 length: 14 amino acids. The CDR3 loop is CASSGRGLNTEAFF. Here the CDR3 DNA reads TGTGCCAGCAGCGGCCGGGGGTTGAACACTGAAGCTTTCTTT.